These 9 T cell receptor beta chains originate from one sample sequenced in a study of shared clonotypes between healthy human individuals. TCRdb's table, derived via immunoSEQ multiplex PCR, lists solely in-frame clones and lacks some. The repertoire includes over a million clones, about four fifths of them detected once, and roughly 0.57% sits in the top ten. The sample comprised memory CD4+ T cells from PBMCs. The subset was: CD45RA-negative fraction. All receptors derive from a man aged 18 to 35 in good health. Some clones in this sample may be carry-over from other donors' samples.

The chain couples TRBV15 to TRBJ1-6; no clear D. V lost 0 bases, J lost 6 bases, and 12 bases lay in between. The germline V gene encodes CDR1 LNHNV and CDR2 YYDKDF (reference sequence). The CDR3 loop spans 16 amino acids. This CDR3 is CATSRDYRALNSPLHF. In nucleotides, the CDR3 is TGTGCCACCAGCAGAGATTACCGGGCCCTTAATTCACCCCTCCACTTT.

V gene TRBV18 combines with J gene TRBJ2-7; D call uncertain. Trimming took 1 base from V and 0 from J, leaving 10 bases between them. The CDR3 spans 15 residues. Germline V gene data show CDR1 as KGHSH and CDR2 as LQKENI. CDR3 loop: CASSPQLVNSYEQYF. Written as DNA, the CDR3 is TGTGCCAGCTCACCACAGCTAGTGAACTCCTACGAGCAGTACTTC.

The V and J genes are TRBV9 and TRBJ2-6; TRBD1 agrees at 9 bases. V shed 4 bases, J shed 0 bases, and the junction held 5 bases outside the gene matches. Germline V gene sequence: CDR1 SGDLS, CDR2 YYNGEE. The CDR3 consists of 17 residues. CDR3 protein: CASSTGTGFSGANVLTF. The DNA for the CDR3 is TGTGCCAGCAGCACCGGGACAGGGTTCTCTGGGGCCAACGTCCTGACTTTC.

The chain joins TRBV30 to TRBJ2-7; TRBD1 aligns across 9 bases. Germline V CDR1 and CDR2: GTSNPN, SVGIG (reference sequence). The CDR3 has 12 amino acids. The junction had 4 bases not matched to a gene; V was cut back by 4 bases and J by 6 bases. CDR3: CAWIQGAREQYF. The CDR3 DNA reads TGTGCCTGGATACAGGGGGCACGCGAGCAGTACTTC.

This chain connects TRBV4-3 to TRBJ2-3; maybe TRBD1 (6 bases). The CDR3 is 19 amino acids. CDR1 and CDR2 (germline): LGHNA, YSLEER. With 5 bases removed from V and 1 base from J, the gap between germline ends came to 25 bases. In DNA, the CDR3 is TGCGCCAGCAGCGATTCGCCTTTAACATTCGAGGGGGGCACAGATACGCAGTATTTT. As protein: CASSDSPLTFEGGTDTQYF.

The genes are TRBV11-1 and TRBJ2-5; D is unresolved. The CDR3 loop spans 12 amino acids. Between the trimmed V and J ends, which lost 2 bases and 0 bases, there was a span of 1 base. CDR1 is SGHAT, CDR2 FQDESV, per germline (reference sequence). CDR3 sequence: CASSLNQETQYF. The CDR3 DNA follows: TGTGCCAGCAGCTTAAACCAAGAGACCCAGTACTTC.

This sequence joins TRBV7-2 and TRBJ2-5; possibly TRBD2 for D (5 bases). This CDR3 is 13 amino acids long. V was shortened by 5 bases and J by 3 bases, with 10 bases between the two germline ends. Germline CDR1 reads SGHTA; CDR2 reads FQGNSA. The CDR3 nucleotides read TGTGCCAGCAGCCCACGGGGAAAAGAGACCCAGTACTTC. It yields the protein CASSPRGKETQYF.

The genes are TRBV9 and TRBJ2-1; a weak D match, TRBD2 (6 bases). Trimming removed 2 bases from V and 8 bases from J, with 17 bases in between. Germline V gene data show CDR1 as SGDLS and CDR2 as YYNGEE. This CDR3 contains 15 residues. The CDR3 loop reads CASSVARRELYEQFF. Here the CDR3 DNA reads TGTGCCAGCAGCGTCGCGAGACGGGAGCTCTATGAGCAGTTCTTC.

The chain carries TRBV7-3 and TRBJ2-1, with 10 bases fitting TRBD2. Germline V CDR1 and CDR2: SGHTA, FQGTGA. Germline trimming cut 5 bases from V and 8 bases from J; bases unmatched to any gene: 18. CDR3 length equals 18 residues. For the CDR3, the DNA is TGTGCCAGCAGCCGGACTAGCGGCACCGCTGGTCCTAGCGATGAGCAGTTCTTC. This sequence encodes CASSRTSGTAGPSDEQFF.